This T cell receptor beta chain is drawn from a study of T-cell reconstitution after alpha-beta-depleted transplantation in children. Findings of the study overall: Expanded graft clones, several hundred of them, were reportedly the source of alpha-beta T cells about two months after transplant.

This clonotype was recorded many times. The antigen is unknown. Unique molecular identifiers were used in preparing the TCRbeta library. One entry per CDR3 protein results from TCRdb running MiXCR on the PCR reads. The table has approximately 630,000 distinct CDR3 sequences, around 14% seen once. This receptor was taken from a girl aged 2 to 10 with congenital amegakaryocytic thrombocytopenia, due to receive a stem cell transplant. The sequences come from PBMCs, collected before TCRalphabeta/CD19-depleted stem cell transplant.

The CDR3 spells CSRGRPYNEQFF. The CDR3 DNA follows: TGCAGCAGGGGGCGCCCTTACAATGAGCAGTTCTTC. The gene calls are TRBV29-1 and TRBJ2-1, with 7 bases lining up with TRBD1. The CDR3 spans 12 residues. After removal of 8 bases from V and 4 bases from J, the junction contained 5 bases not matched to a gene. Germline V CDR1 and CDR2: SQVTM, ANQGSEA.